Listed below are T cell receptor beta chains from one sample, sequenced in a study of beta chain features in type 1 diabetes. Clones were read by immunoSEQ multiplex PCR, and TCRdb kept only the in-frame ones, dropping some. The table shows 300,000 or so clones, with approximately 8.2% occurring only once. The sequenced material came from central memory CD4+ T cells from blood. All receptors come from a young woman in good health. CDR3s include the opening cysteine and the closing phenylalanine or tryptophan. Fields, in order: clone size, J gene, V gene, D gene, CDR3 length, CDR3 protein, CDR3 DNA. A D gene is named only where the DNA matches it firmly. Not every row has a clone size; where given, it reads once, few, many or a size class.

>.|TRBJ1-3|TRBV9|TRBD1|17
CASSATRQGTAGNTIYF
TGTGCCAGCAGCGCCACAAGACAGGGGACGGCTGGAAACACCATATATTTT
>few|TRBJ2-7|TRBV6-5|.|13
CASSYSLIHEQYF
TGTGCCAGCAGTTACTCCTTAATCCACGAGCAGTACTTC
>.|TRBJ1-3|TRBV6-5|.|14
CASFDGSSGNTIYF
TGTGCCAGCTTCGACGGTAGCTCTGGAAACACCATATATTTT
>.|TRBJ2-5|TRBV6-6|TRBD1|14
CASSPNRGGETQYF
TGTGCCAGCAGCCCAAACAGGGGCGGGGAGACCCAGTACTTC
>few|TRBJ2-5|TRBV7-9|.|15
CASSFLTELQETQYF
TGTGCCAGCAGCTTTTTGACAGAGTTACAAGAGACCCAGTACTTC
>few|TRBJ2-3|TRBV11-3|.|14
CASSLAPAPDTQYF
TGTGCCAGCAGCTTAGCCCCAGCCCCAGATACGCAGTATTTT
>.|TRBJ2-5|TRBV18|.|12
CASSPLGETQYF
TGTGCCAGCTCACCACTTGGAGAGACCCAGTACTTC
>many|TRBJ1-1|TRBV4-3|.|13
CASSLTGNTEAFF
TGCGCCAGCAGCCTTACAGGAAACACTGAAGCTTTCTTT
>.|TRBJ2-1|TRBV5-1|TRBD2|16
CASSPSGLAGGDEQFF
TGCGCCAGCAGCCCATCGGGACTAGCGGGAGGGGATGAGCAGTTCTTC
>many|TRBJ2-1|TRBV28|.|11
CATLDYNEQFF
TGTGCCACCCTGGACTACAATGAGCAGTTCTTC
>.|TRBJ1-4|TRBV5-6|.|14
CASSFIATNEKLFF
TGTGCCAGCAGCTTCATTGCAACTAATGAAAAACTGTTTTTT
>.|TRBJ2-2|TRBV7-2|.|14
CASSPGALTGELFF
TGTGCCAGCAGCCCCGGTGCCCTCACCGGGGAGCTGTTTTTT
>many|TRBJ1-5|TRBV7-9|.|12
CASSLGDQPQHF
TGTGCCAGCAGCTTAGGGGATCAGCCCCAGCATTTT
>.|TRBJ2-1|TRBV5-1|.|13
CASSLVGHNEQFF
TGCGCCAGCAGCTTAGTGGGGCACAATGAGCAGTTCTTC
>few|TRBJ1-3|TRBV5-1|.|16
CASSSGELSSGNTIYF
TGCGCCAGCAGCTCAGGGGAACTGAGCTCTGGAAACACCATATATTTT
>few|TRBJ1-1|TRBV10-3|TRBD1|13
CAIRDRENTEAFF
TGTGCCATCCGGGACAGAGAGAACACTGAAGCTTTCTTT
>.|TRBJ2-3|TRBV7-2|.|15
CASSPDYLSTDTQYF
TGTGCCAGCAGCCCGGACTACCTCAGCACAGATACGCAGTATTTT
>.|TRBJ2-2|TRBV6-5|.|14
CASSYLQGSGELFF
TGTGCCAGCAGTTACCTACAGGGATCCGGGGAGCTGTTTTTT
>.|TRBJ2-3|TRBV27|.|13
CASSLMSGDTQYF
TGTGCCAGCAGTTTAATGTCGGGAGATACGCAGTATTTT
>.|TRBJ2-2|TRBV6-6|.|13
CASSYSDTVNPFF
TGTGCCAGCAGTTACTCAGATACAGTTAACCCGTTTTTT
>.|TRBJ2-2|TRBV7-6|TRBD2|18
CASSLEPPGRVNTGELFF
TGTGCCAGCAGCTTAGAACCCCCCGGGAGGGTTAACACCGGGGAGCTGTTTTTT
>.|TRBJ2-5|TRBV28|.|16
CASSLESRRGIETQYF
TGTGCCAGCAGTTTAGAGTCCCGCAGGGGAATAGAGACCCAGTACTTC
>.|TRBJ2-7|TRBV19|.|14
CASSISEQNYEQYF
TGTGCCAGTAGTATATCGGAGCAGAACTACGAGCAGTACTTC
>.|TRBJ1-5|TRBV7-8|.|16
CASSLAAGLSNQPQHF
TGTGCCAGCAGCTTAGCTGCGGGTCTTAGCAATCAGCCCCAGCATTTT
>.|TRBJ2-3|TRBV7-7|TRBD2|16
CASSKGTSGSTDTQYF
TGTGCTAGCAGCAAAGGGACTAGCGGGAGCACAGATACGCAGTATTTT
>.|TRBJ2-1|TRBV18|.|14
CASSPREGYNEQFF
TGTGCCAGCTCACCAAGAGAGGGTTACAATGAGCAGTTCTTC
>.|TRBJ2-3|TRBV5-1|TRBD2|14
CASSSRGGPDTQYF
TGCGCCAGCAGCTCGCGGGGGGGCCCAGATACGCAGTATTTT
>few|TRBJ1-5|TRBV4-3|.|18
CASSQEIGSGVSNQPQHF
TGCGCCAGCAGCCAAGAAATCGGTTCTGGTGTTAGCAATCAGCCCCAGCATTTT
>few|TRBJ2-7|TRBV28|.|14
CASGKPGQTYEQYF
TGTGCCAGCGGAAAACCGGGACAAACCTACGAGCAGTACTTC
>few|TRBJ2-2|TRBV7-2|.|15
CASSPMLVNTGELFF
TGTGCCAGCAGCCCTATGCTGGTGAACACCGGGGAGCTGTTTTTT
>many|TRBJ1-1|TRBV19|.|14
CASSLGRMNTEAFF
TGTGCCAGTAGCCTTGGACGGATGAACACTGAAGCTTTCTTT
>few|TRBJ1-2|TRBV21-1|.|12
CASSKVYRGYTF
TGTGCCAGCAGCAAAGTCTATAGAGGCTACACCTTC
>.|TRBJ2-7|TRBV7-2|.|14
CASSRSRGVAEQYF
TGTGCCAGCAGCCGGTCCAGGGGAGTGGCGGAGCAGTACTTC
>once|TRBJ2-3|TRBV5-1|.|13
CASSLSRADTQYF
TGCGCCAGCAGCTTGTCCCGGGCAGATACGCAGTATTTT
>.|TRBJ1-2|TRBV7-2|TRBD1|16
CASSLAVGGGGGGYTF
TGTGCCAGCAGCTTAGCGGTAGGAGGGGGCGGCGGTGGCTACACCTTC